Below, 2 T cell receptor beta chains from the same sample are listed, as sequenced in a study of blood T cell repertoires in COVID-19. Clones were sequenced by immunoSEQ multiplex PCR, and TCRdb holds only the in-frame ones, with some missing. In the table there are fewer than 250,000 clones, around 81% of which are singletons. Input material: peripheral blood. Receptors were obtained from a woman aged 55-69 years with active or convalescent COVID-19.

CDR3 loop: CASSTGQGYTF. The CDR3 region has the DNA TGTGCCAGTAGTACCGGACAGGGCTACACCTTC. This chain connects TRBV19 to TRBJ1-2, with TRBD1 as a possible D gene (6 bases). The CDR3 length is 11 residues. CDR1 and CDR2 from the germline V gene are LNHDA and SQIVND (reference sequence). Trimming shortened V by 4 bases and J by 8 bases, and 8 bases separated the two germline ends.

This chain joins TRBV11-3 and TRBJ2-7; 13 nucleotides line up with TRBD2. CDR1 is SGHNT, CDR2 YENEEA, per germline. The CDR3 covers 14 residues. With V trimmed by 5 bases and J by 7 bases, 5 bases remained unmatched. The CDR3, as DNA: TGTGCCAGCAGCGGACTAGCGGGAGATGAAGAGCAGTACTTC. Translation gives CASSGLAGDEEQYF.